Below, 7 T cell receptor beta chains from the same sample are listed, as sequenced in a study of blood T cell repertoires in COVID-19 (dated by TCRdb to the early 2020s). The library relied on the immunoSEQ multiplex PCR assay. What TCRdb holds here is the immuneACCESS table cut down to in-frame rearrangements. Part of the clones is not present; checked against another copy, under half of the missing clones reflect an unresolved V gene, and the others are unexplained. The table for this sample lists around 64,000 clones; 80% to 90% of them were counted only once. 3.2% of the sample belongs to the ten largest clones. Sequenced sample: peripheral blood. The receptors originated from a man aged 45-65 years with active COVID-19.

The chain has TRBV27 and TRBJ2-5; D remains unclear. In germline, CDR1 is MNHEY, CDR2 SMNVEV (reference sequence). V was clipped by 3 bases and J by 2 bases, with 19 bases between them. CDR3 size: 17 residues. The CDR3 sequence: CASSFYPPGDKQETQYF. The DNA of the CDR3 is TGTGCCAGCAGTTTCTACCCCCCCGGCGACAAACAAGAGACCCAGTACTTC.

V is TRBV6-5 and J is TRBJ2-1; TRBD2 aligns across 9 bases. Unmatched junction bases numbered 9, after V lost 6 bases and J lost 9 bases. The CDR3 has 14 amino acids. The germline V gene encodes CDR1 MNHEY and CDR2 SVGAGI. CDR3 in DNA: TGTGCCAGCAGCAGTCGCGGGAGGGCCTTTGAGCAGTTCTTC. The encoded protein is CASSSRGRAFEQFF.

V gene TRBV3-1 (or the pseudogene TRBV3-2) combines with J gene TRBJ2-1, with a weak D call TRBD1 (5 bases). The CDR3 length is 14 residues. V was cut by 2 bases and J by 8 bases, with 13 bases left in between. Germline loops: CDR1 LGHDT, CDR2 YNNKEL (reference sequence). The CDR3 protein is CASSQMSGSDEQFF. The CDR3, as DNA: TGTGCCAGCAGCCAAATGTCAGGGTCGGATGAGCAGTTCTTC.

The chain joins TRBV10-3 to TRBJ1-1; D is unresolved. V lost 3 bases, J lost 1 base, and 12 bases lay in between. This CDR3 is built from 15 residues. Germline V CDR1 and CDR2: ENHRY, SYGVKD. In DNA, the CDR3 is TGTGCCATCAGTGAATCCCTGTTGAGGAACACTGAAGCTTTCTTT. Protein product: CAISESLLRNTEAFF.

This chain uses TRBV9 with TRBJ2-2; 9 nucleotides line up with TRBD1. The ends lost 4 bases at V and 7 bases at J; junction bases unmatched: 5. CDR3 length equals 14 residues. The germline gives CDR1 SGDLS, CDR2 YYNGEE. In nucleotides, the CDR3 is TGTGCCAGCAGCACCCGGACAGGGGACGGGGAGCTGTTTTTT. Translating gives CASSTRTGDGELFF.

This clone turned up a few times. The chain employs TRBV7-2 and TRBJ1-2; 7 nucleotides line up with TRBD1. Germline V gene lookup returns CDR1 SGHTA and CDR2 FQGNSA. V lost 5 bases, J lost 3 bases, and 3 bases stayed unmatched. This CDR3 has 13 amino acids. CDR3 in amino acids: CASSPGTDYGYTF. The CDR3 DNA is TGTGCCAGCAGCCCAGGGACAGACTATGGCTACACCTTC.

The chain carries TRBV12-5 and TRBJ2-5; D is perhaps TRBD2 (5 bases). The V end was cut by 1 base, the J end by 3 bases, with 6 bases between. In germline, CDR1 is LGHNT, CDR2 FRNRAP. The CDR3 has 13 residues. CDR3 sequence reads: CASGLDGKETQYF. The CDR3 bases are TGTGCTAGTGGTTTGGACGGGAAAGAGACCCAGTACTTC.